The 19 T cell receptor beta chains presented below share a single source sample, sequenced in a study of T-cell memory formation after mild COVID-19 (dated by TCRdb to the early 2020s). Library method: 5' RACE. Reads for this sample came from an Illumina NovaSeq 6000. The public reads were reanalyzed by TCRdb: fastp trimming at Q25, MiXCR alignment, in-frame beta chains only. For every CDR3 protein sequence, its rows merge into one entry that carries the most common genes and DNA. Here the sample has about 7,100 distinct CDR3 sequences; 50% to 75% occur a single time. About 2.5% of the sample comes from the top ten. Sequenced material: PBMCs or a T cell subset sorted from them (not recorded which). Receptors originate from an adult who had mild COVID-19 (a few samples of this study predate the infection). The sample titles of this study are shuffled in the database, so cell type and time point are left out.

The chain uses TRBV20-1 and TRBJ2-3; D uncertain. The V end lost 3 bases, the J end lost 2 bases, and 6 bases lay between the germline ends. Looked up from germline, CDR1 is DFQATT and CDR2 is SNEGSKA (reference sequence). This CDR3 is 12 amino acids long. The CDR3 nucleotides are TGCAGTGCTAGCAAACTCACAGATACGCAGTATTTT. Its protein product is CSASKLTDTQYF.

The rearrangement joins TRBV12-3 or TRBV12-4 to TRBJ2-3; weak D call: TRBD1 (6 bases). Trimming took 1 base from V and 6 from J, leaving 14 bases between them. The CDR3 length is 15 residues. This chain's CDR3 is CASSLVGVRGDTQYF. The CDR3 DNA follows: TGTGCCAGCAGTTTAGTAGGTGTGAGGGGGGATACGCAGTATTTT.

J is TRBJ2-5 and V is TRBV3-1; TRBD1 matches at 11 bases. The germline V gene encodes CDR1 LGHDT and CDR2 YNNKEL (reference sequence). The CDR3 sequence is 14 residues long. The trim removed 2 bases at V and 7 bases at J, leaving 3 bases unmatched. This chain's CDR3 is CASSQRGTGGTQYF. The CDR3 DNA sequence: TGTGCCAGCAGCCAAAGGGGGACAGGGGGGACCCAGTACTTC.

This chain uses TRBV30 with TRBJ1-1; D ambiguous. V shed 5 bases and J shed 8 bases, with 12 bases lying between them. CDR3 length: 11 residues. Germline CDR1 reads GTSNPN; CDR2 reads SVGIG (reference sequence). CDR3: CAWLEAGEAFF. In DNA, the CDR3 is TGTGCCTGGCTCGAGGCAGGCGAAGCTTTCTTT.

The chain joins TRBV24-1 to TRBJ2-1; D is possibly TRBD1 (6 bases). Deletions cut 6 bases from V and 1 base from J, with 9 bases between. The CDR3 has 14 amino acids. Germline V lookup: CDR1 KGHDR, CDR2 SFDVKD. The DNA for the CDR3 is TGTGCCACCAGTCGGGGACAATCCTACAATGAGCAGTTCTTC. It specifies CATSRGQSYNEQFF.

This clonotype is categorized as medium-sized. The CDR3 coding sequence is TGTGCCAGCAGCTTAGGGGGTCAGCCCCAGCATTTT. Protein: CASSLGGQPQHF. This chain links TRBV13 with TRBJ1-5; no clear D. With 0 bases removed from V and 6 bases from J, the gap between germline ends came to 3 bases. Looked up from germline, CDR1 is PRHDT and CDR2 is FYEKMQ (reference sequence). This CDR3 has 12 residues. The full variable domain, rest sourced from reference TRBV13 and TRBJ1-5, is AAGVIQSPRHLIKEKRETATLKCYPIPRHDTVYWYQQGPGQDPQFLISFYEKMQSDKGSIPDRFSAQQFSDYHSELNMSSLELGDSALYFCASSLGGQPQHFGDGTRLSIL.

The V and J genes are TRBV21-1 and TRBJ2-1; the DNA was not used to check the table's D call, TRBD2. TRBV21-1 is termed a pseudogene. The CDR3 loop spans 16 amino acids. In nucleotides, the CDR3 is TGTGCCAGCAGCAAAGATCTAGCGGGGGGGCTACGGGAGCAGTTCTTC. Translated, it gives CASSKDLAGGLREQFF.

By proportion, this clonotype is medium-sized. The chain combines TRBV4-1 with TRBJ1-1, with D unclear. The germline V gene encodes CDR1 MGHRA and CDR2 YSYEKL. This CDR3 region has 15 residues. The V end was cut by 2 bases, the J end by 1 base, with 11 bases between. The CDR3 DNA reads as TGCGCCAGCAGCCAACTAACCTTCGGGAACACTGAAGCTTTCTTT. It codes for CASSQLTFGNTEAFF.

By share, this clonotype counts as medium-sized. This rearrangement joins TRBV6-5 to TRBJ2-5, with D uncertain. The CDR3 runs 16 residues. In germline, CDR1 is MNHEY, CDR2 SVGAGI. V lost 0 bases and J lost 7, with 18 bases in between. This CDR3 reads CASSYSILSAVGTQYF. CDR3 DNA: TGTGCCAGCAGTTACTCGATACTTTCGGCTGTGGGGACCCAGTACTTC.

The rearrangement uses TRBV4-3 and TRBJ2-1, with D hard to call. This CDR3 comprises 15 residues. The V gene lost 3 bases and the J gene lost 7 bases, with 16 bases spanning the gap. Germline V gene sequence: CDR1 LGHNA, CDR2 YSLEER. The CDR3 nucleotides read TGCGCCAGCAGCCATACCCGGGCCCTTGGGAATGAGCAGTTCTTC. Translating it yields CASSHTRALGNEQFF.

This clonotype appeared a single time. The genes are TRBV28 and TRBJ2-3, with 16 positions matching TRBD2. CDR1 is MDHEN and CDR2 is SYDVKM in the germline V gene. The V gene end was trimmed by 6 bases and the J gene end by 7 bases; junction bases not matched to a gene: 10. The CDR3 is 17 amino acids. CDR3 region: CASSSGLAGGLLNTQYF. DNA for the CDR3: TGTGCCAGCAGCTCGGGACTAGCGGGGGGGCTTTTAAATACGCAGTATTTT.

The rearrangement links TRBV7-9 to TRBJ2-2; TRBD1 agrees at 12 bases. V shed 5 bases, J shed 7 bases, and the junction held 8 bases outside the gene matches. CDR1 is SEHNR, CDR2 FQNEAQ, per germline (reference sequence). This CDR3 has 16 amino acids. The CDR3, as DNA: TGTGCCAGCAGCCCCCGGGACAGGGGGCTAAACGGGGAGCTGTTTTTT. This translates into CASSPRDRGLNGELFF.

By sample share, this clonotype is medium-sized. This rearrangement joins TRBV4-1 to TRBJ1-1, with D hard to call. Trimming cost V 0 bases and J 3 bases, with 11 bases left between them. The length of the CDR3 is 15 residues. Germline V lookup: CDR1 MGHRA, CDR2 YSYEKL. The CDR3: CASSQEDRDYTEAFF. The DNA of the CDR3 is TGCGCCAGCAGCCAAGAGGATAGGGATTACACTGAAGCTTTCTTT.

This clonotype is large in the sample. This chain joins TRBV5-1 and TRBJ1-4; the match to TRBD1 covers 8 bases. Germline-derived CDR1 and CDR2 are SGHRS and YFSETQ. V was pared by 2 bases and J by 7 bases, with 10 bases of the junction left unmatched. This CDR3 is 16 amino acids long. The DNA for the CDR3 is TGCGCCAGCAGCTTATTCCAGGGGGCGCCCCGTGAAAAACTGTTTTTT. Protein product: CASSLFQGAPREKLFF.

This chain uses TRBV7-2 with TRBJ2-3; 11 positions agree with TRBD2. The CDR3 spans 17 residues. Germline V gene sequence: CDR1 SGHTA, CDR2 FQGNSA. V dropped 5 bases and J dropped 3; count of bases not matched to a gene: 10. CDR3 in amino acids: CASSDIKLAGVTDTQYF. CDR3 in DNA: TGTGCCAGCAGCGATATTAAACTAGCGGGAGTAACAGATACGCAGTATTTT.

This chain joins TRBV6-2 or TRBV6-3 and TRBJ2-2; maybe TRBD2 (6 bases). This CDR3 has 16 residues. V lost 6 bases and J 4 bases, leaving 18 bases between the germline ends. Germline lookup yields CDR1 MNHEY and CDR2 SVGEGT. This CDR3 is CASRTQVGGVTGELFF. CDR3 DNA sequence: TGTGCCAGCAGGACCCAGGTCGGGGGTGTCACCGGGGAGCTGTTTTTT.

The chain links TRBV29-1 to TRBJ2-2, with 10 bases matching TRBD2. Germline V gives CDR1 SQVTM, CDR2 ANQGSEA. With V trimmed by 0 bases and J by 6 bases, 7 bases remained unmatched. This CDR3 is 16 amino acids long. CDR3 bases: TGCAGCGTTGAAGATCGACGACTAGCGGGTTCCGGGGAGCTGTTTTTT. Protein: CSVEDRRLAGSGELFF.

The chain is built from TRBV27 and TRBJ2-4; D gene uncertain. This CDR3 is 13 amino acids long. V was pared by 5 bases and J by 8 bases, with 13 bases between. Germline-derived CDR1 and CDR2 are MNHEY and SMNVEV (reference sequence). The CDR3 region has the DNA TGTGCCAGCAGTCCACCCTCATGGGACATTCAGTACTTC. It specifies CASSPPSWDIQYF.

About this clonotype itself: The junction differs from germline at one of its ends, possibly a read error. This chain connects TRBV7-2 to TRBJ2-5; D ambiguous. Germline CDR1 reads SGHTA; CDR2 reads FQGNSA. The CDR3 covers 12 residues. This CDR3 reads CASSLAVDRPEF. For the CDR3, the DNA is TGTGCCAGCAGCTTAGCGGTTGATCGACCAGAATTC.